Presented here are 15 T cell receptor beta chains from one specimen sequenced in a study of blood T cell repertoires in COVID-19. TCRdb's table, derived via immunoSEQ multiplex PCR, lists solely in-frame clones and lacks some. The table has tens of thousands of clones, 92% seen once. The sequencing input was peripheral blood. The receptor set was obtained from a human donor in a cohort sampled during active COVID-19.

The chain carries TRBV4-3 and TRBJ1-2; D might be TRBD1 (5 bases). Trimming cost V 0 bases and J 6 bases, with 17 bases left between them. The CDR3 length is 16 residues. Per germline, CDR1 LGHNA and CDR2 YSLEER. The CDR3 sequence is CASSQDSVPGHNGYTF. The CDR3 DNA reads as TGCGCCAGCAGCCAAGACTCAGTTCCAGGGCACAATGGCTACACCTTC.

The chain joins TRBV30 to TRBJ2-4, with 13 bases identical to TRBD2. The CDR3 has 16 amino acids. Germline CDR1 is GTSNPN and CDR2 is SVGIG (reference sequence). The J segment lost 8 bases and the V segment lost 0 bases, leaving 7 bases of the junction unmatched. CDR3 sequence: CAWSVIRGLAGDIQYF. In DNA form, the CDR3 reads TGTGCCTGGAGTGTAATCCGAGGACTAGCGGGGGACATTCAGTACTTC. Based on the CDR3 plus reference TRBV30 and TRBJ2-4, the full variable domain is SQTIHQWPATLVQPVGSPLSLECTVEGTSNPNLYWYRQAAGRGLQLLFYSVGIGQISSEVPQNLSASRPQDRQFILSSKKLLLSDSGFYLCAWSVIRGLAGDIQYFGAGTRLSVL.

The genes are TRBV28 and TRBJ1-5; tentative D call: TRBD1 (5 bases). The CDR3 extends over 14 amino acids. The germline CDR1 and CDR2 sequences are MDHEN and SYDVKM. Trimming left V 3 bases short and J 4 bases short, with 10 bases between. The DNA for the CDR3 is TGTGCCAGCAGTTTGTCTAACAGGAATCAGCCCCAGCATTTT. The encoded protein is CASSLSNRNQPQHF.

CDR3: CASSQLRVAQFF. CDR3 bases: TGTGCCAGCAGTCAGCTGAGGGTAGCACAGTTCTTC. The V and J genes are TRBV12-3 or TRBV12-4 and TRBJ2-1; D is possibly TRBD2 (5 bases). Deletions cut 5 bases from V and 13 bases from J, with 15 bases between. The CDR3 extends over 12 amino acids.

The chain has TRBV9 and TRBJ2-2, with a weak D call TRBD1 (6 bases). The CDR3 consists of 13 residues. V lost 4 bases and J lost 7, with 11 bases in between. The germline V gene has CDR1 SGDLS and CDR2 YYNGEE. CDR3 nucleotides: TGTGCCAGCAGCTTACAGGGCTACGGGGAGCTGTTTTTT. Its translation is CASSLQGYGELFF.

This clone was counted between two and nine times. This rearrangement joins TRBV24-1 to TRBJ2-7; D is perhaps TRBD2 (5 bases). The CDR3 contains 13 residues. From germline, CDR1 is KGHDR and CDR2 SFDVKD. The germline V and J ends were trimmed by 4 bases and 1 base, with 7 bases remaining between them. In DNA, the CDR3 is TGTGCCACCAGTGAGACGGGGTCCTACGAGCAGTACTTC. It specifies CATSETGSYEQYF.

The V call is TRBV9, the J call TRBJ2-1, with a possible D match to TRBD1 (5 bases). The CDR3 is 17 residues long. The germline gives CDR1 SGDLS, CDR2 YYNGEE. Deletions cut 4 bases from V and 2 bases from J, with 19 bases between. The CDR3 nucleotides are TGTGCCAGCAGCCCCCGTGGGGCAGATACACCCTACAATGAGCAGTTCTTC. Protein product: CASSPRGADTPYNEQFF.

The rearrangement joins TRBV5-5 to TRBJ2-1; 11 bases match TRBD2. The V segment lost 3 bases and the J segment 6 bases; nucleotides outside the gene matches: 2. This CDR3 contains 14 residues. Germline lookup yields CDR1 SGHKS and CDR2 YYEKEE (reference sequence). The CDR3 sequence: CASSWTSGPNEQFF. In nucleotides, the CDR3 is TGTGCCAGCAGCTGGACTAGCGGGCCCAATGAGCAGTTCTTC.

This CDR3 is CASSWGQGGLSGNQPQHF. CDR3 bases: TGCGCCAGCAGCTGGGGACAGGGGGGCCTTAGCGGCAATCAGCCCCAGCATTTT. This chain links TRBV5-1 with TRBJ1-5; 11 bases are shared with TRBD1. Trimming cost V 3 bases and J 2 bases; bases outside gene matches: 10. The CDR3 is 18 amino acids. Germline V gives CDR1 SGHRS, CDR2 YFSETQ.

Comments on this clone: This sample includes further DNA sequences coding for the same CDR3. The chain employs TRBV6-5 and TRBJ1-5; 9 bases match TRBD1. Germline loops: CDR1 MNHEY, CDR2 SVGAGI. V was pared by 6 bases and J by 7 bases, with 4 bases of the junction left unmatched. This CDR3 has 13 residues. In nucleotides, the CDR3 is TGTGCCAGCAGGGGACAGGGACGCCAGCCCCAGCATTTT. Protein: CASRGQGRQPQHF.

This rearrangement joins TRBV4-1 to TRBJ2-7; 7 bases line up with TRBD1. Trimming removed 5 bases from V and 3 bases from J; junction bases left unmatched: 7. The V gene's germline CDR1 is MGHRA and CDR2 YSYEKL. The CDR3 has 14 residues. The CDR3 DNA reads TGCGCCAGCAGCTCCCGGGACAGAGACTACGAGCAGTACTTC. The encoded protein is CASSSRDRDYEQYF.

This chain joins TRBV12-5 and TRBJ1-5; D is possibly TRBD1 (5 bases). This CDR3 has 16 amino acids. CDR1 is LGHNT, CDR2 FRNRAP, per germline. V lost 0 bases and J 2 bases, leaving 11 bases between the germline ends. This CDR3 is CASGLVRGGGNQPQHF. In DNA, the CDR3 is TGTGCTAGTGGTTTGGTACGTGGAGGGGGCAATCAGCCCCAGCATTTT.

This chain links TRBV6-4 with TRBJ2-1; TRBD2 matches 8 bases. J was trimmed by 9 bases and V by 0 bases; bases with no gene match: 10. The CDR3 has 16 residues. Germline CDR1 and CDR2: MRHNA and SNTAGT. In DNA, the CDR3 is TGTGCCAGCAGTGACTCGGCAAGCGGGAGTATAGGTGAGCAGTTCTTC. Translated: CASSDSASGSIGEQFF.

CDR3 residues: CAIQEGNTGELFF. In DNA form, the CDR3 reads TGTGCCATCCAGGAGGGGAACACCGGGGAGCTGTTTTTT. The V gene is TRBV12-3 or TRBV12-4, the J gene TRBJ2-2; TRBD2 is a possible D gene (6 bases). This CDR3 contains 13 residues. The ends were cut back, 10 bases at V and 1 base at J, with 10 bases in the middle.

This clone appeared a single time. The CDR3 loop reads CASSPESHTDTQYF. The CDR3 DNA reads TGTGCCAGCTCACCAGAGTCGCACACAGATACGCAGTATTTT. The chain uses TRBV18 and TRBJ2-3; D is unclear. The CDR3 is made up of 14 amino acids. V lost 2 bases and J lost 2, with 8 bases in between. Germline V gene sequence: CDR1 KGHSH, CDR2 LQKENI.